What follows is one T cell receptor (beta chain) and its context. What it binds is unknown. Primers for the PCR totalled 60 Vbeta and 13 Jbeta. Authors' analysis steps: An analysis that came later counted 60 million to 80 million unique TCR beta chains, approximately 12 million shared. TCRdb's copy holds only in-frame clones and misses some; the assay was immunoSEQ multiplex PCR. That table furnishes V, J and clone size, whereas the DNA furnished D and trimming. The data show some 130,000 clones, about 70% seen once. The germline V gene has CDR1 MNHNS and CDR2 SASEGT. The CDR3 spans 15 residues. V gave up 4 bases and J gave up 7 bases; unmatched junction bases: 9. This specimen comes from a study of cytomegalovirus exposure and HLA in healthy donors. Study-wide context: Most genotyped donors, around 86% of about 400, had Caucasian-associated genetic ancestry. Findings and limits, study-wide: Immune exposure data for these donors was limited to CMV serostatus.

This TCR came from a male donor in good health and CMV-seronegative. The sample consisted of PBMCs. The chain employs TRBV6-1 and TRBJ1-5; 8 bases are shared with TRBD1. CDR3 protein: CASSGLTGVGQPQHF. The CDR3 DNA reads TGTGCCAGCAGTGGCTTGACAGGGGTCGGGCAGCCCCAGCATTTT.